These 32 T cell receptor beta chains were all obtained from the same sample, sequenced in a study of T cell changes during pregnancy in multiple sclerosis. Sequenced by immunoSEQ multiplex PCR; TCRdb stores in-frame clones only, minus some. The profile covers roughly 120,000 clones, with approximately 90% appearing a single time and 1.5% taken by the ten largest. Sequences were derived from peripheral blood, sampled in the third trimester of pregnancy. Every receptor here comes from a female donor with multiple sclerosis, enrolled in a pregnancy study.

The CDR3 protein is CASSWTGGAYSNQPQHF. The CDR3 nucleotides read TGTGCCAGCAGTTGGACAGGGGGGGCCTATAGCAATCAGCCCCAGCATTTT. The genes are TRBV2 and TRBJ1-5, with TRBD1 matching 10 bases. The V gene end was trimmed by 5 bases and the J gene end by 0 bases; junction bases not matched to a gene: 7. CDR1 and CDR2 (germline): SNHLY, FYNNEI. The CDR3 contains 17 residues.

V is TRBV5-4 and J is TRBJ2-4; 7 nucleotides match TRBD1. The length of the CDR3 is 16 residues. CDR1 is SGHNT, CDR2 YYREEE, per germline (reference sequence). The V and J ends lost 4 bases and 5 bases, in that order; junction bases with no gene match: 12. CDR3 protein: CASSRSSGTVENIQYF. The DNA of the CDR3 is TGTGCCAGCAGCCGATCTAGTGGGACAGTAGAAAACATTCAGTACTTC.

A remark on this clone: One junction end does not reproduce the germline sequence, and a read error may be involved. The chain recombines TRBV19 with TRBJ1-1; unclear D gene. This CDR3 is built from 15 residues. CDR1 and CDR2 from the germline V gene are LNHDA and SQIVND (reference sequence). DNA for the CDR3: TGTGCCAGCAGTATCGGGAGGGCGGTGAACACTGAAGCTTTCTTT. The encoded protein is CASSIGRAVNTEAFF. Complete variable domain (other parts from reference TRBV19 and TRBJ1-1): DGGITQSPKYLFRKEGQNVTLSCEQNLNHDAMYWYRQDPGQGLRLIYYSQIVNDFQKGDIAEGYSVSREKKESFPLTVTSAQKNPTAFYLCASSIGRAVNTEAFFGQGTRLTVV.

This clone was seen once. The chain couples TRBV7-6 to TRBJ2-2, with TRBD1 identical over 7 bases. Germline loops: CDR1 SGHVS, CDR2 FNYEAQ. The CDR3 is 14 amino acids. V dropped 5 bases and J dropped 4; count of bases not matched to a gene: 4. CDR3 sequence: CASSRQGSTGELFF. CDR3 DNA: TGTGCCAGCAGCCGACAGGGAAGCACCGGGGAGCTGTTTTTT.

This rearrangement joins TRBV18 to TRBJ2-3, with 11 bases matching TRBD2. The germline V gene has CDR1 KGHSH and CDR2 LQKENI. The CDR3 extends over 15 amino acids. Trimming took 3 bases from V and 7 from J; bases not matched to a gene: 6. CDR3 sequence: CASSPPTSGVNTQYF. CDR3 nucleotides: TGTGCCAGCTCACCCCCGACTAGCGGGGTTAATACGCAGTATTTT.

This rearrangement joins TRBV4-1 to TRBJ2-7; 10 bases are a match to TRBD2. The germline gives CDR1 MGHRA, CDR2 YSYEKL. The CDR3 totals 15 residues. With V trimmed by 2 bases and J by 2 bases, 3 bases remained unmatched. CDR3 residues: CASSQPGLAAYEQYF. The CDR3 coding sequence is TGCGCCAGCAGCCAACCTGGACTAGCGGCCTACGAGCAGTACTTC.

As to this clone: Mismatch with germline at one junction end may stem from a read error. V gene TRBV2 combines with J gene TRBJ2-2, with D perhaps matching TRBD2 (7 bases). This CDR3 has 13 amino acids. Looked up from germline, CDR1 is SNHLY and CDR2 is FYNNEI. The DNA of the CDR3 is TGTGCCAGCAGTGTCCGGAGGGAGGGGGTGCTGTTTTTT. Residues: CASSVRREGVLFF. Filled out from reference TRBV2 and TRBJ2-2, the complete variable domain reads EPEVTQTPSHQVTQMGQEVILRCVPISNHLYFYWYRQILGQKVEFLVSFYNNEISEKSEIFDDQFSVERPDGSNFTLKIRSTKLEDSAMYFCASSVRREGVLFFGEGSRLTVL.

The V gene is TRBV7-9, the J gene TRBJ2-7; TRBD1 matches 7 bases. Trimming at V came to 5 bases and at J to 2 bases, leaving 6 bases not matched to a gene. Germline CDR1 and CDR2: SEHNR and FQNEAQ (reference sequence). The CDR3 has 14 residues. CDR3 bases: TGTGCCAGCAGCAACGACAGGGTACCCTACGAGCAGTACTTC. This codes for CASSNDRVPYEQYF.

The CDR3 reads CASNQYQGSPSYGYTF. The CDR3 nucleotides are TGTGCCAGCAACCAGTACCAGGGGTCCCCCTCTTATGGCTACACCTTC. V gene TRBV7-9 combines with J gene TRBJ1-2; D might be TRBD1 (6 bases). The germline CDR1 and CDR2 sequences are SEHNR and FQNEAQ (reference sequence). The CDR3 extends over 16 amino acids. V was shortened by 7 bases and J by 5 bases, with 23 bases between the two germline ends.

The chain links TRBV27 to TRBJ2-5, with 10 positions matching TRBD1. After removal of 4 bases from V and 3 bases from J, the junction contained 8 bases not matched to a gene. The CDR3 loop spans 16 amino acids. Germline CDR1 is MNHEY and CDR2 is SMNVEV (reference sequence). The CDR3 loop is CASSSGTGAAKETQYF. CDR3 sequence (DNA): TGTGCCAGCAGTTCGGGGACAGGGGCAGCAAAAGAGACCCAGTACTTC.

The genes are TRBV6-1 and TRBJ1-1; a possible D gene is TRBD1 (6 bases). Germline CDR1 and CDR2: MNHNS and SASEGT. V lost 4 bases and J lost 1, with 16 bases in between. The CDR3 spans 16 residues. The CDR3 loop is CASSAARGARNTEAFF. CDR3 nucleotide sequence: TGTGCCAGCAGTGCCGCCCGGGGGGCGCGGAACACTGAAGCTTTCTTT.

The chain has TRBV2 and TRBJ1-6; the D is unclear. The CDR3 is 15 amino acids. The germline CDR1 and CDR2 sequences are SNHLY and FYNNEI. Trimming stripped 5 bases from V and 7 bases from J, with 15 bases between. In DNA form, the CDR3 reads TGTGCCAGCAGTCACTACAACAAGGCCAATTCACCCCTCCACTTT. As protein: CASSHYNKANSPLHF.

The chain joins TRBV5-6 to TRBJ2-2, with 8 bases matching TRBD1. This CDR3 region has 15 residues. The junction had 7 bases not matched to a gene; V was cut back by 3 bases and J by 6 bases. Germline CDR1 is SGHDT and CDR2 is YYEEEE. The CDR3 here is CASSYDRGRAGELFF. The CDR3 nucleotides are TGTGCCAGCAGCTATGACAGGGGAAGGGCCGGGGAGCTGTTTTTT.

V and J are TRBV18 and TRBJ2-1; TRBD1 agrees at 9 bases. The CDR3 consists of 16 residues. V lost 0 bases and J lost 6; bases outside the gene matches: 6. Germline CDR1 and CDR2: KGHSH and LQKENI. The CDR3 nucleotides read TGTGCCAGCTCACCACCGGGACAGGGTTATCTCAATGAGCAGTTCTTC. This sequence encodes CASSPPGQGYLNEQFF.

A single count supports this clone. The chain has TRBV2 and TRBJ2-1; 11 positions agree with TRBD2. Germline trimming cut 1 base from V and 6 bases from J; bases unmatched to any gene: 11. The V gene's germline CDR1 is SNHLY and CDR2 FYNNEI. This CDR3 is 18 amino acids long. The CDR3 is CASSEDGSGGVTFNEQFF. The CDR3 DNA sequence: TGTGCCAGCAGTGAAGACGGTAGCGGGGGGGTGACCTTCAATGAGCAGTTCTTC.

Notes on this clone: This sample includes further DNA sequences coding for the same CDR3. The rearrangement joins TRBV30 to TRBJ1-1, with TRBD1 matching over 7 bases. Losses at the gene ends were 3 bases for V and 1 base for J; bases not matched to a gene: 2. Germline assignment: CDR1 GTSNPN and CDR2 SVGIG (reference sequence). The CDR3 has 13 residues. The CDR3 DNA is TGTGCCTGGAGGCGGGACAGGAACACTGAAGCTTTCTTT. Amino acids: CAWRRDRNTEAFF.

This clone is a singleton in its sample. This chain connects TRBV9 to TRBJ1-1; 9 positions match TRBD1. Trimming cost V 0 bases and J 4 bases; bases outside gene matches: 13. CDR3 length: 18 amino acids. CDR1 and CDR2 (germline): SGDLS, YYNGEE. CDR3 region: CASSVASPTGGRSTEAFF. Here the CDR3 DNA reads TGTGCCAGCAGCGTAGCTAGCCCGACAGGGGGAAGGAGCACTGAAGCTTTCTTT.

The chain couples TRBV15 to TRBJ1-4, with D possibly TRBD1 on 6 matching bases. This CDR3 is 14 amino acids long. From germline, CDR1 is LNHNV and CDR2 YYDKDF (reference sequence). Trimming took 3 bases from V and 7 from J, leaving 12 bases between them. CDR3 region: CATSSPRGIEKLFF. The CDR3 nucleotides are TGTGCCACCAGCAGTCCGAGGGGGATTGAAAAACTGTTTTTT.

The chain is built from TRBV9 and TRBJ2-3, with 7 bases aligning to TRBD2. CDR3 length: 16 amino acids. The junction had 4 bases not matched to a gene; V was cut back by 0 bases and J by 0 bases. Germline V gene data show CDR1 as SGDLS and CDR2 as YYNGEE. This chain's CDR3 is CASSVASGDSTDTQYF. The CDR3 nucleotides are TGTGCCAGCAGCGTAGCTAGCGGAGATAGCACAGATACGCAGTATTTT.

Of note for this clone: Within the sample, other DNA sequences also encode this same CDR3. The chain recombines TRBV6-1 with TRBJ1-2; 9 bases map to TRBD1. V was pared by 6 bases and J by 6 bases, with 5 bases of the junction left unmatched. The CDR3 runs 13 residues. CDR1 MNHNS and CDR2 SASEGT come from the germline V gene. CDR3 sequence reads: CASSLDRGDGYTF. As DNA, the CDR3 is TGTGCCAGCAGCCTGGACAGGGGCGATGGCTACACCTTC.

The V gene is TRBV28, the J gene TRBJ2-7, with D hard to call. Deletions cut 7 bases from V and 3 bases from J, with 10 bases between. In germline, CDR1 is MDHEN, CDR2 SYDVKM. The CDR3 spans 12 residues. CDR3 coding DNA: TGTGCCAGCAACCTAGGCGACTACGAGCAGTACTTC. Translating it yields CASNLGDYEQYF.

The genes are TRBV19 and TRBJ1-1; unclear D gene. The CDR3 length is 13 residues. Germline CDR1 and CDR2: LNHDA and SQIVND (reference sequence). The V gene lost 6 bases and the J gene lost 2 bases, with 10 bases spanning the gap. In DNA form, the CDR3 reads TGTGCCAGTAGCCCACTCCTAAACACTGAAGCTTTCTTT. Amino acids: CASSPLLNTEAFF.

The rearrangement joins TRBV15 to TRBJ2-2, with 9 positions matching TRBD1. The CDR3 runs to 14 residues. V lost 7 bases and J lost 3; bases outside the gene matches: 3. Germline loops: CDR1 LNHNV, CDR2 YYDKDF (reference sequence). DNA of the CDR3: TGTGCCACCACGACAGGGGGGCACACCGGGGAGCTGTTTTTT. Translation: CATTTGGHTGELFF.

This clone was recorded a few times. One junction end does not reproduce the germline sequence, and a read error may be involved. The J gene is TRBJ2-1, the V gene TRBV5-1, with a possible D match to TRBD2 (6 bases). CDR1 is SGHRS, CDR2 YFSETQ, per germline. This CDR3 is 15 amino acids long. For the CDR3, the DNA is TGCGCCAGCAGGTTGGACTATCCCTCCTACAATGAGCAGTTCTTC. It yields the protein CASRLDYPSYNEQFF.

In this sample, this clone turned up once. V gene TRBV2 combines with J gene TRBJ2-7, with 11 bases matching TRBD2. CDR1 and CDR2 (germline): SNHLY, FYNNEI. The CDR3 extends over 15 amino acids. V lost 8 bases and J lost 5; bases outside the gene matches: 11. The chain's CDR3 is CASVELAGGQDEQYF. In DNA form, the CDR3 reads TGTGCCAGCGTTGAGCTAGCGGGAGGCCAGGACGAGCAGTACTTC.

This clone was observed once. This chain links TRBV5-1 with TRBJ1-1; 9 bases match TRBD1. Losses at the gene ends were 3 bases for V and 1 base for J; bases not matched to a gene: 4. CDR1 is SGHRS, CDR2 YFSETQ, per germline. The CDR3 spans 15 residues. CDR3 region: CASSSPGQGNTEAFF. The CDR3 DNA is TGCGCCAGCAGCTCCCCGGGACAGGGGAACACTGAAGCTTTCTTT.

This sequence joins TRBV19 and TRBJ2-3, with D tentatively TRBD1 (5 bases). This CDR3 has 17 residues. V was shortened by 1 base and J by 3 bases, with 17 bases between the two germline ends. Germline CDR1 and CDR2: LNHDA and SQIVND (reference sequence). The CDR3 spells CASSIGWSGFVTDTQYF. DNA for the CDR3: TGTGCCAGTAGTATAGGGTGGTCAGGGTTTGTAACAGATACGCAGTATTTT.

The genes are TRBV30 and TRBJ2-2; 8 bases align to TRBD2. V lost 5 bases to trimming and J lost 2 bases; unmatched junction nucleotides: 4. The CDR3 is 14 residues long. Germline V gives CDR1 GTSNPN, CDR2 SVGIG (reference sequence). The DNA for the CDR3 is TGTGCCTGGCGGGGGGGCCGTAACACCGGGGAGCTGTTTTTT. Translating gives CAWRGGRNTGELFF.

V is TRBV11-2 and J is TRBJ2-5; 9 bases fit TRBD2. The junction had 11 bases not matched to a gene; V was cut back by 8 bases and J by 7 bases. The CDR3 has 14 residues. The germline V gene has CDR1 SGHAT and CDR2 FQNNGV. In DNA, the CDR3 is TGTGCCAGCGGTTTCAGCGGGAGGTCTCCGACCCAGTACTTC. This translates into CASGFSGRSPTQYF.

V is TRBV19 and J is TRBJ2-2, with TRBD2 as a possible D gene (5 bases). Trimming took off 2 bases at V and 3 bases at J, with 13 bases between the two ends. Germline values: CDR1 LNHDA, CDR2 SQIVND (reference sequence). The length of the CDR3 is 16 residues. CDR3 in amino acids: CASSITGSLYTGELFF. CDR3 DNA sequence: TGTGCCAGTAGTATAACGGGGAGCCTCTACACCGGGGAGCTGTTTTTT.

The rearrangement uses TRBV6-5 and TRBJ2-1, with 8 nucleotides matching TRBD1. Germline V CDR1 and CDR2: MNHEY, SVGAGI. This CDR3 comprises 13 residues. V shed 6 bases and J 10 bases; nucleotides not matched to a gene: 8. As DNA, the CDR3 is TGTGCCAGCAGGACAGGGGCTGGATGGGAGCAGTTCTTC. This gives the protein CASRTGAGWEQFF.

The chain couples TRBV4-1 to TRBJ2-1, with 11 bases lining up with TRBD2. The germline V gene has CDR1 MGHRA and CDR2 YSYEKL. This CDR3 is 18 amino acids long. Trimming removed 0 bases from V and 7 bases from J; junction bases left unmatched: 11. The CDR3, as DNA: TGCGCCAGCAGCCAAGAACGGCTAGCGGGAGGTTGGGAGAATGAGCAGTTCTTC. It translates to CASSQERLAGGWENEQFF.